A selection of T cell receptor beta chains follows, all from one sample in a study of blood T cell repertoires in COVID-19. Here immunoSEQ multiplex PCR was the method, and the copy in TCRdb shows in-frame clones only, minus some. Here the sample spans a few hundred thousand clones, 75% to 90% being singletons. The source material was PBMCs or T cells enriched from blood (not recorded which). The receptors originated from a woman in her thirties or forties who had recovered from COVID-19. Each CDR3 is given without its conserved first and last residue. The order of the fields is CDR3 protein, J gene, V gene.

cdr3_aa: ASSLSGNYNEQF; j_call: TRBJ2-1; v_call: TRBV5-1
cdr3_aa: ASSQDYGRAGDTQY; j_call: TRBJ2-3; v_call: TRBV3-1/TRBV3-2
cdr3_aa: ASSYSGRGTGELF; j_call: TRBJ2-2; v_call: TRBV6-2/TRBV6-3
cdr3_aa: ASSAAGVETQY; j_call: TRBJ2-5; v_call: TRBV6-5
cdr3_aa: ASSASGTSGSGLNEQF; j_call: TRBJ2-1; v_call: TRBV9
cdr3_aa: ASSPLLIAGGSTDTQY; j_call: TRBJ2-3; v_call: TRBV27
cdr3_aa: ASSRSGTGVNYGYT; j_call: TRBJ1-2; v_call: TRBV19
cdr3_aa: ASSLGTEGNQPQH; j_call: TRBJ1-5; v_call: TRBV28
cdr3_aa: ASSLVKGTGSYEQY; j_call: TRBJ2-7; v_call: TRBV11-3
cdr3_aa: ASSLQGRAGYT; j_call: TRBJ1-2; v_call: TRBV28
cdr3_aa: ASRSGSSYEQY; j_call: TRBJ2-7; v_call: TRBV2
cdr3_aa: ASSPRSERAGNTIY; j_call: TRBJ1-3; v_call: TRBV9